This T cell receptor beta chain was recorded in a study of CD8 T cells in Susac syndrome. Reverse transcription of about 0.5 to 1 ug RNA was carried out with random hexamers. Multiplex PCR with immunoSEQ amplified the TCR beta CDR3 across 54 Vbeta and 13 Jbeta. MiXCR, applied by TCRdb to the immunoSEQ multiplex PCR reads, yields one record per CDR3 protein. The sample includes about 69,000 distinct CDR3 sequences, about 95% of them seen just once. CD8+ and CD4+ T cells from blood underwent TCR beta sequencing, which was carried out in a high-throughput format. The individuals used as controls were healthy donors who had been matched for both age and sex. Negative isolation was used for CD8+ and CD4+ T cells, and FACS enrichment was applied to TEMRA cells. The specimen was CD8+ T cells from PBMCs. This sequence was found in a human donor in good health.

CDR3 region: CASSQYGNQPQHF. The CDR3 coding sequence is TGTGCCAGCAGCCAATATGGCAATCAGCCCCAGCATTTT. The chain recombines TRBV16 with TRBJ1-5; no definite D call. The CDR3 extends over 13 amino acids. Per germline, CDR1 KGHSY and CDR2 FQNENV. V was pared by 1 base and J by 2 bases, with 3 bases between.